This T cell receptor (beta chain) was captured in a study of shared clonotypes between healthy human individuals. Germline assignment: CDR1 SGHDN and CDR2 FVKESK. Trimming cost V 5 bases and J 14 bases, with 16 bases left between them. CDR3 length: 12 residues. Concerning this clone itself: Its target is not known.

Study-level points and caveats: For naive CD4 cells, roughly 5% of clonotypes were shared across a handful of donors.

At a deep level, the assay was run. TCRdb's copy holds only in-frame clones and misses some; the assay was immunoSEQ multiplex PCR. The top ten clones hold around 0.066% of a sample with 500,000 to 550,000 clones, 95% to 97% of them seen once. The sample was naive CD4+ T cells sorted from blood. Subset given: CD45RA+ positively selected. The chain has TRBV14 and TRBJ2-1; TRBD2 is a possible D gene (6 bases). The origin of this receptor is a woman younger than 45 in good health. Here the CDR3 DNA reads TGTGCCAGCAGCTGGGGTGGGACGGGGGAGTTCTTC. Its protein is CASSWGGTGEFF. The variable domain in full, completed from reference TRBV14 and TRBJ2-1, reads EAGVTQFPSHSVIEKGQTVTLRCDPISGHDNLYWYRRVMGKEIKFLLHFVKESKQDESGMPNNRFLAERTGGTYSTLKVQPAELEDSGVYFCASSWGGTGEFFGPGTRLTVL.